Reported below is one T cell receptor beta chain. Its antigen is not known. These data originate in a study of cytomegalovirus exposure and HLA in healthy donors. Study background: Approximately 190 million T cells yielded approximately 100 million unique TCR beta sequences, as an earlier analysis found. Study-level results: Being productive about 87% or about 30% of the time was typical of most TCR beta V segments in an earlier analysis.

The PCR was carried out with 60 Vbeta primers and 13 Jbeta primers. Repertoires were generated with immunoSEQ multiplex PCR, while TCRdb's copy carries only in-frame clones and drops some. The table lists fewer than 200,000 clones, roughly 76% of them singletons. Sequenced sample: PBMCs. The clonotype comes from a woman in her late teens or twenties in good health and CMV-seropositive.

The CDR3 sequence is CASSYFEGSGNTIYF. CDR3 sequence (DNA): TGTGCCAGCAGTTACTTCGAGGGCTCTGGAAACACCATATATTTT. The chain combines TRBV6-5 with TRBJ1-3; D ambiguous. V gave up 1 base and J gave up 0 bases, with 7 bases separating them. Looked up from germline, CDR1 is MNHEY and CDR2 is SVGAGI. This CDR3 is built from 15 residues.